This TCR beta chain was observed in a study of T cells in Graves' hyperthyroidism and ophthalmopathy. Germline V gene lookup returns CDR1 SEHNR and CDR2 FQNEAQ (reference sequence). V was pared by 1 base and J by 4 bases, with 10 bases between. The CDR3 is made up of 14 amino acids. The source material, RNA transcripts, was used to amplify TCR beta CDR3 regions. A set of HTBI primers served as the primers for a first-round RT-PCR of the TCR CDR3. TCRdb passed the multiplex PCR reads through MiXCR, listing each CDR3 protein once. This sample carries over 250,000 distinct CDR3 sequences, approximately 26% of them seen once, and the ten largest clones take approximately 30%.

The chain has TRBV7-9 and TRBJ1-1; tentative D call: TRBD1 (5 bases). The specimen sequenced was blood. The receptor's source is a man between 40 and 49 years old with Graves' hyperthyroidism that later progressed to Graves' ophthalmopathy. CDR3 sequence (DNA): TGTGCCAGCAGCTTAGGTGCAGGGAGCACTGAAGCTTTCTTT. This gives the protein CASSLGAGSTEAFF.